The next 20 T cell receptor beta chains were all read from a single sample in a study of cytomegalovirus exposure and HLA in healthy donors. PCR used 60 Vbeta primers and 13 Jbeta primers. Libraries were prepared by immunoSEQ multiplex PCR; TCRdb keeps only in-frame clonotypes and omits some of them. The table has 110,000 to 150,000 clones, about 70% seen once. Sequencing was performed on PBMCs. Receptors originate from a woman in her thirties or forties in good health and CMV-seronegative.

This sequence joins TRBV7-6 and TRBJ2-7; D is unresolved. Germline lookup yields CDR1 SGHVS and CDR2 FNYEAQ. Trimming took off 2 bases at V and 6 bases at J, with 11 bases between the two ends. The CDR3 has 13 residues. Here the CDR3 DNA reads TGTGCCAGCAGCTTACCGGCAAGCGCCGAGCAGTACTTC. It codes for CASSLPASAEQYF.

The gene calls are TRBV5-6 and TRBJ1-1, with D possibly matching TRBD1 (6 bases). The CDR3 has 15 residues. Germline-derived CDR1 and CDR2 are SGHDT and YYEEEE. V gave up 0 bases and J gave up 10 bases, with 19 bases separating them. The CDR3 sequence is CASSLVHSTQGIAFF. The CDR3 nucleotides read TGTGCCAGCAGCTTGGTGCATAGTACACAGGGCATAGCTTTCTTT.

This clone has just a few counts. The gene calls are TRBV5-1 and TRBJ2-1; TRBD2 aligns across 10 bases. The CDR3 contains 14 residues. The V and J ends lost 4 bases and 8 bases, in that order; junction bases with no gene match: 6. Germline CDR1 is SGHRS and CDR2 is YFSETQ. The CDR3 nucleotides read TGCGCCAGCAGCCCAACTAGCGGGAACGATGAGCAGTTCTTC. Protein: CASSPTSGNDEQFF.

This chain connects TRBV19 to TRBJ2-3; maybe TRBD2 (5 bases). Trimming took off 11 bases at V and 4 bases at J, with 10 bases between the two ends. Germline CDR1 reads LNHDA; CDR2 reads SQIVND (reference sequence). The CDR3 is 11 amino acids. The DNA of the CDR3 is TGTGCCTCGAGGCGGGCAGATACGCAGTATTTT. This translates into CASRRADTQYF.

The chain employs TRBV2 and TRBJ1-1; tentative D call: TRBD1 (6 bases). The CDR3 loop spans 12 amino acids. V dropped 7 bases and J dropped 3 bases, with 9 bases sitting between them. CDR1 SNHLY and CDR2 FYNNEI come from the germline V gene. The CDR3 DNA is TGTGCCAGCAAACAGGGAGACACTGAAGCTTTCTTT. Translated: CASKQGDTEAFF.

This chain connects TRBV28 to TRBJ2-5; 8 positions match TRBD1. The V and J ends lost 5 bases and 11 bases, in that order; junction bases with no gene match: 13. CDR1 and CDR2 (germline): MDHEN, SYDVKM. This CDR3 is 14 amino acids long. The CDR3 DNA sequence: TGTGCCAGCAGTCGTAGACAGGGGAAAACGACGCAGTACTTC. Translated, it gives CASSRRQGKTTQYF.

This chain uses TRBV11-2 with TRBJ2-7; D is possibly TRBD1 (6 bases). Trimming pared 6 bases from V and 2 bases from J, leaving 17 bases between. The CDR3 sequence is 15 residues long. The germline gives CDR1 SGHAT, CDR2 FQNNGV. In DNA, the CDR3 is TGTGCCAGCAGGTCTGTCTGGGGGCGCCCCTACGAGCAGTACTTC. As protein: CASRSVWGRPYEQYF.

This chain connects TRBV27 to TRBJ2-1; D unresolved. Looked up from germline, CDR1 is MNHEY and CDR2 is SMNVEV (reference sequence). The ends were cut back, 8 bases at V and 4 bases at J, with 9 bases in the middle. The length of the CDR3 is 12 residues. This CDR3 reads CASRGVYNEQFF. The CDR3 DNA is TGTGCCAGCCGCGGAGTATACAATGAGCAGTTCTTC.

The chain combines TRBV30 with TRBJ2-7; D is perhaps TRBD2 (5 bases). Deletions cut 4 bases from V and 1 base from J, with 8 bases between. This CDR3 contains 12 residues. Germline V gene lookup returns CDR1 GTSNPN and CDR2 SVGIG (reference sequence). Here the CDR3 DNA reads TGTGCCTGGACCAGCGGTTCCTACGAGCAGTACTTC. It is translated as CAWTSGSYEQYF.

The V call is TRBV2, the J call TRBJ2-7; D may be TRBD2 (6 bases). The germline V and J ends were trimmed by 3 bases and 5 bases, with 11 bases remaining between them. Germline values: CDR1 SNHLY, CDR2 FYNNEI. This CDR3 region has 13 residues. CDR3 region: CASSEGRDHEQYF. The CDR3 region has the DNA TGTGCCAGCAGTGAGGGGCGGGACCACGAGCAGTACTTC. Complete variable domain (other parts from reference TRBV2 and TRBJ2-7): EPEVTQTPSHQVTQMGQEVILRCVPISNHLYFYWYRQILGQKVEFLVSFYNNEISEKSEIFDDQFSVERPDGSNFTLKIRSTKLEDSAMYFCASSEGRDHEQYFGPGTRLTVT.

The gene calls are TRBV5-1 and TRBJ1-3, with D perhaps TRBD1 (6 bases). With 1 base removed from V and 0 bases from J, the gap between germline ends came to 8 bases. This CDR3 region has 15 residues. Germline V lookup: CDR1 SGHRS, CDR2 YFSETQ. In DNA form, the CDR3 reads TGCGCCAGCAGCTTGCAGGGGAGCTCTGGAAACACCATATATTTT. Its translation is CASSLQGSSGNTIYF. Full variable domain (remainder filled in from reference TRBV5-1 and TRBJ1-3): KAGVTQTPRYLIKTRGQQVTLSCSPISGHRSVSWYQQTPGQGLQFLFEYFSETQRNKGNFPGRFSGRQFSNSRSEMNVSTLELGDSALYLCASSLQGSSGNTIYFGEGSWLTVV.

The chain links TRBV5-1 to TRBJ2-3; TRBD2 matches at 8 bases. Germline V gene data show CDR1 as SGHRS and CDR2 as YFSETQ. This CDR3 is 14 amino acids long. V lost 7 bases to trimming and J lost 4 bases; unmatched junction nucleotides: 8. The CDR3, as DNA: TGCGCCAGCTGTAAGCGGGAGTTTTCAGATACGCAGTATTTT. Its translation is CASCKREFSDTQYF.

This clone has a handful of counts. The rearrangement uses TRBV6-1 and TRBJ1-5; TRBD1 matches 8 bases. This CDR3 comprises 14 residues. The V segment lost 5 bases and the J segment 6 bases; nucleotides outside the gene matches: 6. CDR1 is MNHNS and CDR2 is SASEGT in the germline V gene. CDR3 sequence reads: CASSSNRGIQPQHF. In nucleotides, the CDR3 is TGTGCCAGCAGTTCGAACAGGGGGATTCAGCCCCAGCATTTT.

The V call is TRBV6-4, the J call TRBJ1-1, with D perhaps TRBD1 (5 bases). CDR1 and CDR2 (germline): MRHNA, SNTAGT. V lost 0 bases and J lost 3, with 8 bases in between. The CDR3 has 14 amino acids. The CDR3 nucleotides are TGTGCCAGCAGTGACTCGTGGGGGGACACTGAAGCTTTCTTT. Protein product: CASSDSWGDTEAFF.

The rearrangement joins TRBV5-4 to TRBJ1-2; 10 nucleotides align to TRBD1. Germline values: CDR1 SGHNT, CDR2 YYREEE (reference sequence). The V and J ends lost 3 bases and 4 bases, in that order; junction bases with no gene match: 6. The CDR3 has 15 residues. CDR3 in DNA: TGTGCCAGCAGCTCGCCGGGACAGGGGTTCTATGGCTACACCTTC. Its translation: CASSSPGQGFYGYTF.

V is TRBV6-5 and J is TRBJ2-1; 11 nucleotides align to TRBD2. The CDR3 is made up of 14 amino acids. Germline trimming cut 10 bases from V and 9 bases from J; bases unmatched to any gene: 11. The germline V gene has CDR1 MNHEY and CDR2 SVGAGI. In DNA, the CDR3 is TGTGCCATTGGGATAGCGGGAGGGCCGGGTGAGCAGTTCTTC. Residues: CAIGIAGGPGEQFF.

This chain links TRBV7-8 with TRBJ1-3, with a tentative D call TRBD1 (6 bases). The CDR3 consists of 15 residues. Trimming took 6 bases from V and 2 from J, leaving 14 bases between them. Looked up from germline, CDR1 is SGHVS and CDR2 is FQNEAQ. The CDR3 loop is CASRGTGGPGNTIYF. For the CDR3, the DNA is TGTGCCAGCAGGGGGACGGGGGGCCCTGGAAACACCATATATTTT.

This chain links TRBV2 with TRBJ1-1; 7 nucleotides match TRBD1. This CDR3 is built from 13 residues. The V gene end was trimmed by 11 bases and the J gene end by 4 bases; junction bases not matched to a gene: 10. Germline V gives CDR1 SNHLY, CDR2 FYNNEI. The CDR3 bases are TGTGCCCGGGGCGGTACAGGGGTCACTGAAGCTTTCTTT. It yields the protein CARGGTGVTEAFF.

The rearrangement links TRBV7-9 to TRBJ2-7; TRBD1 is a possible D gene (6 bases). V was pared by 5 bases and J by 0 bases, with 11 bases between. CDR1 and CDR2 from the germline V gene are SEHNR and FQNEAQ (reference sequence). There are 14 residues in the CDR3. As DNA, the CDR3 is TGTGCCAGCAGCCTTCGACAGGACTCCTACGAGCAGTACTTC. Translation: CASSLRQDSYEQYF. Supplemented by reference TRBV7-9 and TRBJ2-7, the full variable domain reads DTGVSQNPRHKITKRGQNVTFRCDPISEHNRLYWYRQTLGQGPEFLTYFQNEAQLEKSRLLSDRFSAERPKGSFSTLEIQRTEQGDSAMYLCASSLRQDSYEQYFGPGTRLTVT.

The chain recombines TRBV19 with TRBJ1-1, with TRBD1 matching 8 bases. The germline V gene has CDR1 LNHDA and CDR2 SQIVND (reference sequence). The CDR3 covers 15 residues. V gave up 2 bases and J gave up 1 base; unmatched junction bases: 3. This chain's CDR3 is CASSIYGTGNTEAFF. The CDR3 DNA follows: TGTGCCAGTAGTATATACGGGACAGGGAACACTGAAGCTTTCTTT.